The 12 T cell receptor beta chains in this list originate from one sample, sequenced in a study of tumor-infiltrating lymphocytes in primary liver carcinoma. Unsorted whole blood yielded blood RNA, and germline DNA was extracted as well. The template, about 540 ng total RNA, yielded TCR beta cDNA made with a constant-region primer. Investigators got TCR beta libraries out of three nested multiplex PCR rounds, done with slightly modified ARM-PCR. Forward primers for TRBV1-TRBV30 and a C-beta reverse primer served the first two PCR rounds, at approximately 10 cycles each. TCRdb re-called the multiplex PCR reads through MiXCR, storing one row per CDR3 protein. The sample yields about 300,000 distinct CDR3 sequences, over 55% seen once. Material: peripheral blood. All receptors derive from a man aged 40-55 years with primary liver carcinoma and hepatitis B virus infection.

This chain connects TRBV18 to TRBJ2-7; D is possibly TRBD1 (6 bases). Trimming left V 3 bases short and J 2 bases short, with 11 bases between. The length of the CDR3 is 14 residues. CDR1 KGHSH and CDR2 LQKENI come from the germline V gene. The CDR3 nucleotides are TGTGCCAGCTCACCTCCCGGACAGACCTACGAGCAGTACTTC. This gives the protein CASSPPGQTYEQYF.

V usage is TRBV7-9 and J usage is TRBJ2-3; D gene unclear. In germline, CDR1 is SEHNR, CDR2 FQNEAQ (reference sequence). V lost 7 bases, J lost 2 bases, and 19 bases lay in between. The CDR3 is made up of 16 amino acids. The CDR3 reads CASNPSMAPYTDTQYF. In nucleotides, the CDR3 is TGTGCCAGCAACCCCTCCATGGCTCCTTACACAGATACGCAGTATTTT.

A word on this clonotype: This clone may be a read error of a much larger clone one base away. This rearrangement joins TRBV12-3 or TRBV12-4 to TRBJ2-1, with 10 bases that match TRBD2. The CDR3 sequence is 17 residues long. The CDR3 is CACSSASLAGVVSEQFF. Here the CDR3 DNA reads TGTGCCTGCAGTTCCGCCTCCCTAGCGGGAGTGGTTAGTGAGCAGTTCTTC.

Remarks on this clonotype: One base away lies a much larger clone, so this may be a sequencing read error. V and J are TRBV11-1 and TRBJ2-1, with D uncertain. The V gene's germline CDR1 is SGHAT and CDR2 FQDESV (reference sequence). CDR3 length: 11 residues. The CDR3 nucleotides read TGTGCCAGCAGCCCCATACACGAGCAGTCCTTC. It yields the protein CASSPIHEQSF.

Comment on this clonotype: A much larger clonotype is one base distant, so this may be a read error. The CDR3 is CASSTKLPSNEQFF. CDR3 coding DNA: TGTGCCAGCAGTACAAAGCTACCCTCCAATGAGCAGTTCTTC. The chain combines TRBV6-5 with TRBJ2-1; D remains ambiguous. The V and J ends lost 5 bases and 6 bases respectively, with 14 bases between them. Germline V lookup: CDR1 MNHEY, CDR2 SVGAGI. The CDR3 spans 14 residues.

This chain links TRBV28 with TRBJ1-2; unclear D gene. The CDR3 spans 13 residues. Trimming pared 6 bases from V and 5 bases from J, leaving 13 bases between. In germline, CDR1 is MDHEN, CDR2 SYDVKM. The CDR3 region is CASSLGGGYGYTF. The CDR3 DNA reads TGTGCCAGCAGCCTCGGAGGAGGGTATGGCTACACCTTC.

To note about this clonotype: Given a much more abundant clone one base away, this may be a read error. The CDR3 carries no conserved terminal phenylalanine or tryptophan, so it likely arises from a read error. This sequence joins TRBV4-1 and TRBJ1-5, with D unclear. The CDR3 spans 14 residues. The germline V gene has CDR1 MGHRA and CDR2 YSYEKL. V dropped 1 base and J dropped 5 bases, with 9 bases sitting between them. The CDR3 region has the DNA TGCGCCAGCAGCCAAGGGCCGTCGGATCAGCCCCAGCATTCT. Encoded protein: CASSQGPSDQPQHS.

As concerns this clonotype: A much larger clone is a single base away; this may be a read error. V and J are TRBV6-2 or TRBV6-3 and TRBJ1-5; 8 bases align to TRBD1. The CDR3 runs to 16 residues. Germline V gene lookup returns CDR1 MNHEY and CDR2 SVGEGT. The CDR3 loop is CTSNSDREYSNQPQHF. The DNA of the CDR3 is TGTACCAGCAATTCGGACAGGGAGTATAGCAATCAGCCCCAGCATTTT.

The CDR3 bases are TGTGCCAGCAGTTTCGGAGACACCACCTACGAGCAGTACTTC. This codes for CASSFGDTTYEQYF. This chain links TRBV28 with TRBJ2-7; no firm D call. CDR1 MDHEN and CDR2 SYDVKM come from the germline V gene. Trimming removed 3 bases at V and 2 bases at J, with 11 bases between. The CDR3 sequence is 14 residues long.

J is TRBJ2-2 and V is TRBV7-9; D gene uncertain. CDR1 and CDR2 (germline): SEHNR, FQNEAQ (reference sequence). The V and J ends lost 7 bases and 0 bases respectively, with 9 bases between them. The CDR3 consists of 14 residues. CDR3: CASKINANTGELFF. The CDR3 DNA is TGTGCCAGCAAGATCAACGCGAACACCGGGGAGCTGTTTTTT.

This chain joins TRBV11-1 and TRBJ2-1; D possibly corresponds to TRBD2 (6 bases). Trimming stripped 5 bases from V and 2 bases from J, with 13 bases between. From germline, CDR1 is SGHAT and CDR2 FQDESV (reference sequence). The CDR3 runs 15 residues. CDR3 DNA sequence: TGTGCCAGCAGCGACACTAGCTCGCCCTACAATGAGCAGTTCTTC. Translated, it gives CASSDTSSPYNEQFF.

The chain has TRBV28 and TRBJ2-2; 7 bases line up with TRBD1. The CDR3 has 17 residues. V lost 0 bases, J lost 0 bases, and 4 bases stayed unmatched. Germline loops: CDR1 MDHEN, CDR2 SYDVKM. As DNA, the CDR3 is TGTGCCAGCAGTTTATGGGGACAGCCACCGAACACCGGGGAGCTGTTTTTT. Protein: CASSLWGQPPNTGELFF. Supplemented by reference TRBV28 and TRBJ2-2, the full variable domain reads DVKVTQSSRYLVKRTGEKVFLECVQDMDHENMFWYRQDPGLGLRLIYFSYDVKMKEKGDIPEGYSVSREKKERFSLILESASTNQTSMYLCASSLWGQPPNTGELFFGEGSRLTVL.